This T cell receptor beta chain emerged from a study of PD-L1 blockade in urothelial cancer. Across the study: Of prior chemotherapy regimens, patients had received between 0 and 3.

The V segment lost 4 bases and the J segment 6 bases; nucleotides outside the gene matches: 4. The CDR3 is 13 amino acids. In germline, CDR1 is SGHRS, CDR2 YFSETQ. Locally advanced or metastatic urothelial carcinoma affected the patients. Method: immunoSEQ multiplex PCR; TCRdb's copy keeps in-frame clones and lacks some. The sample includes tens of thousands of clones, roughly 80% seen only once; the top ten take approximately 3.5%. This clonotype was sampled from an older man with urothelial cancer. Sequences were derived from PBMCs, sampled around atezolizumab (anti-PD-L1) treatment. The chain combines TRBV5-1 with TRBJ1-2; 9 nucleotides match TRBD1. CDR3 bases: TGCGCCAGCAGCGGGACAGGGTTTAATGGCTACACCTTC. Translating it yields CASSGTGFNGYTF.